This TCR beta chain emerged from a study of post-analysis software for immune sequencing data. Study summary: Relapsing-remitting, secondary progressive and progressive-relapsing multiple sclerosis courses were included. Study-level results: When patients were compared with controls, 5 or 6 TRBV segments were more frequent, TRBV5-6, TRBV5-1 and TRBV20-1 among them. Controls showed significantly higher normalized Chao1 diversity than did multiple sclerosis patients.

Researchers reported that TCR beta cDNA libraries carried unique molecular identifiers. cDNA molecules numbering around 500,000 came from roughly 1 to 10 million T cells. TCRdb recomputed calls from the PCR reads with MiXCR, one row per CDR3 protein. The sample holds around 150,000 distinct CDR3 sequences, 35% to 40% seen once. In this sample, this clonotype turned up a few times. The antigen is not known. This CDR3 contains 14 residues. With 0 bases removed from V and 5 bases from J, the gap between germline ends came to 10 bases. Germline CDR1 is SGHVS and CDR2 is FNYEAQ. V and J are TRBV7-6 and TRBJ1-1, with D possibly matching TRBD1 (5 bases). The TCR sequence derives from a girl between 5 and 17 years old with multiple sclerosis. Here the sequenced sample was blood, taken after autologous hematopoietic stem cell transplantation. The CDR3 DNA reads TGTGCCAGCAGCTTAGCGCAGGGTACGACTGAAGCTTTCTTT. Amino acid sequence: CASSLAQGTTEAFF. Filled out from reference TRBV7-6 and TRBJ1-1, the complete variable domain reads GAGVSQSPRYKVTKRGQDVALRCDPISGHVSLYWYRQALGQGPEFLTYFNYEAQQDKSGLPNDRFSAERPEGSISTLTIQRTEQRDSAMYRCASSLAQGTTEAFFGQGTRLTVV.